The T cell receptor (beta chain) described here comes from a study of T cells in localized non-small cell lung cancer (dated by TCRdb to 2020 to 2022). Describing the broader study: Comparing tumors with uninvolved tumor-adjacent lungs, the study looked at the T cell repertoires of fewer than 250 patients with early-stage NSCLC. The mean age of the NSCLC patients was approximately 71 years, with 120 to 150 men and 95 to 110 women. All 230 or so NSCLC patients in the cohort were treatment-naive and had localized lung tumors that were resected. Points the paper makes about the study in general: Because multi-region tumor sequencing was not performed, intratumor heterogeneity could not be ruled out. Because the study design was exploratory, TCR variables were selected using unadjusted p-values without false-discovery rate correction. A median of approximately 50 of the top 100 tumor clones turned up in the paired uninvolved adjacent lung, and 25 to 30 of those clones also ranked among the top 100 of that same adjacent lung. Higher T cell density in blood was associated with longer overall survival, whereas higher clonality in adjacent lung was associated with shorter survival. Uninvolved tumor-adjacent lung showed the highest T cell clonality, higher than tumor, which suggests more focused antigenic responses in the uninvolved tumor-adjacent lung.

With respect to this clone: Its cognate antigen has yet to be identified. Per-nucleotide qualities are absent, and no much larger clonotype sits a single base away.

V loses 5 bases, J loses 0 bases, and the germline ends lie 10 bases apart. The CDR3 spans 14 residues, from the cysteine through the phenylalanine. The retained sequence is limited to the CDR3, 42 bases, with the frame set at the first base. CDR1 and CDR2 were assigned from the germline V gene (reference sequence) as MNHEY and SMNVEV. At diagnosis, tumor, uninvolved tumor-adjacent lung and peripheral blood were collected and then preserved as a mix of FFPE and fresh-frozen material. For TCR repertoire profiling, blood samples were analyzed as peripheral blood mononuclear cells. TCR beta CDR3 regions were sequenced from DNA using the immunoSEQ Assay. The original methods were these. T cell density was computed as TCR beta template counts normalized to usable DNA estimated by amplifying housekeeping genes. The preseqR package was used to estimate richness by extrapolating to 400,000 templates for PBMC samples and to 120,000 templates for tissue samples. Clonality was calculated as one minus Pielou's evenness. Tissue-enriched TCRs were identified through differential abundance testing performed on productive amino-acid clonotypes, with a minimum total count of 5 and an alpha of 0.1. The Jaccard Index and the Morisita Overlap Index were used to measure repertoire overlap between compartments. TCR beta CDR3s were clustered by GLIPH together with public tetramer-defined viral CDR3s, and at least three viral sequences plus V-gene enrichment were required for viral motifs. What TCRdb holds here is the immuneACCESS table cut down to in-frame rearrangements. Part of the clones is not present; checked against another copy, under half of the missing clones reflect an unresolved V gene, and the others are unexplained. That table gives V, J and clone size, and the DNA gave D and trimming. The sample records 25,000 to 35,000 clones, roughly four fifths of which are singletons. The ten largest clonotypes hold 4% to 5.5% of the sample.

This material consisted of peripheral blood mononuclear cells, taken before any cancer treatment. The chain employs TRBV27 and TRBJ1-1; no D segment can be confidently identified. This clonotype originated in a man aged 35-75 years with stage III lung adenocarcinoma. Read as DNA, the sequence is TGTGCCAGCAGTCCACGAGAGATGAACACTGAAGCTTTCTTT. The translation is CASSPREMNTEAFF.